These T cell receptor beta chains were read from a single sample in a study of T cell clones after liver transplantation. Data came from immunoSEQ multiplex PCR; TCRdb stores just in-frame clones and leaves some out. Of over 70,000 clones detected, under 90% appear once; the ten largest clones hold approximately 0.8%. Specimen: CD4+ T cells from blood, collected 12 months after liver transplant. The receptors derive from a human patient who received a liver transplant. Some T cells may have come from the graft donor. Both conserved end residues are part of each CDR3. A D gene is named only where the DNA matches it firmly. Size is omitted from some rows. Given values are once, few, many or a class for expanded clones.

D gene: NA
clone size: NA
V gene: TRBV29-1
J gene: TRBJ1-4
CDR3 DNA: TGCAGCGTTGATCGGGGGGGTATTACTAATGAAAAACTGTTTTTT
CDR3 protein: CSVDRGGITNEKLFF

D gene: TRBD1
clone size: NA
V gene: TRBV4-1
J gene: TRBJ1-4
CDR3 DNA: TGCGCCAGCAGCCAAGACCCGGGACAGAGGCTCTATGAAAAACTGTTTTTT
CDR3 protein: CASSQDPGQRLYEKLFF

D gene: TRBD1
clone size: NA
V gene: TRBV2
J gene: TRBJ1-3
CDR3 DNA: TGTGCCAGCTTGGGACAGCGCACCTCTGGAAACACCATATATTTT
CDR3 protein: CASLGQRTSGNTIYF

D gene: TRBD1
clone size: NA
V gene: TRBV7-8
J gene: TRBJ1-2
CDR3 DNA: TGTGCCAGCAGCTTCCCAGACAGGGACGGCTACACCTTC
CDR3 protein: CASSFPDRDGYTF

D gene: NA
clone size: NA
V gene: TRBV27
J gene: TRBJ2-4
CDR3 DNA: TGTGCCAGCAGTTTATCGACCCGGGGGTCCAAAAACATTCAGTACTTC
CDR3 protein: CASSLSTRGSKNIQYF

D gene: NA
clone size: few
V gene: TRBV28
J gene: TRBJ1-2
CDR3 DNA: TGTGCCAGCAGTTATCGGTATGGCTACACCTTC
CDR3 protein: CASSYRYGYTF

D gene: TRBD1
clone size: NA
V gene: TRBV5-1
J gene: TRBJ1-2
CDR3 DNA: TGCGCCAGCAGCGGGACAGGGGGCGGAAACGCTTATGGCTACACCTTC
CDR3 protein: CASSGTGGGNAYGYTF

D gene: NA
clone size: NA
V gene: TRBV7-9
J gene: TRBJ1-2
CDR3 DNA: TGTGCCAGCAGCTTAGGGCAGAACTATGGCTACACCTTC
CDR3 protein: CASSLGQNYGYTF

D gene: TRBD2
clone size: NA
V gene: TRBV7-3
J gene: TRBJ2-3
CDR3 DNA: TGTGCCAGCAGCTTAACGGGACTAGATTTAGATACGCAGTATTTT
CDR3 protein: CASSLTGLDLDTQYF

D gene: NA
clone size: once
V gene: TRBV2
J gene: TRBJ2-1
CDR3 DNA: TGTGCCAGCAGTGGGGGTTCCAATGAGCAGTTCTTC
CDR3 protein: CASSGGSNEQFF

D gene: NA
clone size: NA
V gene: TRBV2
J gene: TRBJ2-6
CDR3 DNA: TGTGCCAGCAGGGTTACTGGTTCGGGAGGGGCCAACGTCCTGACTTTC
CDR3 protein: CASRVTGSGGANVLTF

D gene: TRBD2
clone size: NA
V gene: TRBV10-1
J gene: TRBJ2-1
CDR3 DNA: TGCGCCAGCAGTCTAGCGGGAGTTTCGGGTGAGCAGTTCTTC
CDR3 protein: CASSLAGVSGEQFF

D gene: TRBD2
clone size: NA
V gene: TRBV5-1
J gene: TRBJ2-7
CDR3 DNA: TGCGCCAGCAGAGGCTCAGCGGGAAGCAACGAGCAGTACTTC
CDR3 protein: CASRGSAGSNEQYF

D gene: NA
clone size: NA
V gene: TRBV28
J gene: TRBJ2-2
CDR3 DNA: TGTGCCAGCAGATACACGAACACCGGGGAGCTGTTTTTT
CDR3 protein: CASRYTNTGELFF

D gene: NA
clone size: NA
V gene: TRBV19
J gene: TRBJ1-5
CDR3 DNA: TGTGCCAGTTCAGAAGAAGGAGCCAGACGTAATCAGCCCCAGCATTTT
CDR3 protein: CASSEEGARRNQPQHF